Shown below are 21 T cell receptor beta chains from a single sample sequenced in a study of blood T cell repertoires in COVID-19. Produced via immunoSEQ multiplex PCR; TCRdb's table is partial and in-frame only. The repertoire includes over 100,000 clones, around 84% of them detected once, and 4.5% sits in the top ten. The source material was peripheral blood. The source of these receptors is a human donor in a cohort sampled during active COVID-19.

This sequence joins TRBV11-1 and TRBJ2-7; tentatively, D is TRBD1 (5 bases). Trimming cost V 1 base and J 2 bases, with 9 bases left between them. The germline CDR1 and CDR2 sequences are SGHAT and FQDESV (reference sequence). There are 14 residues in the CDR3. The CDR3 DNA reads TGTGCCAGCAGCTTAGACGTCAGGGCCTACGAGCAGTACTTC. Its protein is CASSLDVRAYEQYF.

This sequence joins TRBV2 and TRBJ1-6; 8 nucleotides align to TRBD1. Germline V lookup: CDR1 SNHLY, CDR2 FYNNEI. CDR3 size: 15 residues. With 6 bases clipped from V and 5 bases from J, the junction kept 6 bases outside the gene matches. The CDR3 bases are TGTGCCAGCAGAGGACAGGGATTTGATAATTCACCCCTCCACTTT. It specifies CASRGQGFDNSPLHF.

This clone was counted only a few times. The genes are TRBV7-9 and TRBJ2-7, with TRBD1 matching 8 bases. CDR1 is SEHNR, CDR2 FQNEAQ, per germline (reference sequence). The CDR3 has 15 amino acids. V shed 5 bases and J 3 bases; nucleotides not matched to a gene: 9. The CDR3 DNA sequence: TGTGCCAGCAGCACATTTCTGGACAGGGACTACGAGCAGTACTTC. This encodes CASSTFLDRDYEQYF.

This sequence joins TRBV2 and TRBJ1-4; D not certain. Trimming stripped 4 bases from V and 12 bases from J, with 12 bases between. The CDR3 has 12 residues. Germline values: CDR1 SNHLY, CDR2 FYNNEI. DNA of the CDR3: TGTGCCAGCAGTGGGGCTGGGTTGCAACTGTTTTTT. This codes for CASSGAGLQLFF. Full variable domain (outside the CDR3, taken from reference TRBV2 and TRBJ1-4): EPEVTQTPSHQVTQMGQEVILRCVPISNHLYFYWYRQILGQKVEFLVSFYNNEISEKSEIFDDQFSVERPDGSNFTLKIRSTKLEDSAMYFCASSGAGLQLFFGSGTQLSVL.

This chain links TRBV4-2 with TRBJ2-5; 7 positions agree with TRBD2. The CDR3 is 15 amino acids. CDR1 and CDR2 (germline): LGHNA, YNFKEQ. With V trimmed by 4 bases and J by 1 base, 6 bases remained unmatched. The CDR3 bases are TGTGCCAGCAGCCTCGGGACTACGGCCCAAGAGACCCAGTACTTC. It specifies CASSLGTTAQETQYF.

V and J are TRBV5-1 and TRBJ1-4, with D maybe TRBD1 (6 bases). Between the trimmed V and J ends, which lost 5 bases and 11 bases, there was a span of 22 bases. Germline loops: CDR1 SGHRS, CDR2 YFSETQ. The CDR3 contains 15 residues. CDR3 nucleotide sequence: TGCGCCAGCAGTTCAGGACAGATCAACGGGGAGAAACTGTTTTTT. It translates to CASSSGQINGEKLFF. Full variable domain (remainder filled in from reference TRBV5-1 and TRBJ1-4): KAGVTQTPRYLIKTRGQQVTLSCSPISGHRSVSWYQQTPGQGLQFLFEYFSETQRNKGNFPGRFSGRQFSNSRSEMNVSTLELGDSALYLCASSSGQINGEKLFFGSGTQLSVL.

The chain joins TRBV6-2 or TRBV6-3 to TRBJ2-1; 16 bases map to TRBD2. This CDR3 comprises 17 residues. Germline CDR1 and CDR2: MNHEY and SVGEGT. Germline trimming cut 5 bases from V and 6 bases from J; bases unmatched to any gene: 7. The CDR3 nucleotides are TGTGCCAGCAGTGGGACTAGCGGGGGGGTACCCCCCAATGAGCAGTTCTTC. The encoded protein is CASSGTSGGVPPNEQFF.

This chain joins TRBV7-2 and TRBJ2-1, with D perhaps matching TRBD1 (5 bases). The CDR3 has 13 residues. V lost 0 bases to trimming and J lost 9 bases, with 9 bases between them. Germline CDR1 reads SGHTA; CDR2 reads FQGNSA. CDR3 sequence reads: CASSLAGLLEQFF. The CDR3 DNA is TGTGCCAGCAGCTTAGCGGGGCTTCTTGAGCAGTTCTTC.

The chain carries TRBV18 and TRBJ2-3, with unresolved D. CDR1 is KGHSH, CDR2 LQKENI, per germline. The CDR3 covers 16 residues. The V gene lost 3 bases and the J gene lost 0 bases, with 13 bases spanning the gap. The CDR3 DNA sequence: TGTGCCAGCTCACCTACAGCTTACTCTAGCACAGATACGCAGTATTTT. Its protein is CASSPTAYSSTDTQYF.

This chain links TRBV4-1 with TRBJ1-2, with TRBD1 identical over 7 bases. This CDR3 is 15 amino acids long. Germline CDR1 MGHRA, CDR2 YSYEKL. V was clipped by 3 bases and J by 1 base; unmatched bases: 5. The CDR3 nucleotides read TGCGCCAGCAGCCAGACAGGGTCCTTTAACTATGGCTACACCTTC. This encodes CASSQTGSFNYGYTF.

The CDR3 reads CASSLWPSGGAGSETQYF. In DNA form, the CDR3 reads TGTGCCAGCAGCTTGTGGCCTAGCGGGGGGGCCGGATCAGAGACCCAGTACTTC. The rearrangement uses TRBV5-6 and TRBJ2-5, with TRBD2 matching over 12 bases. This CDR3 contains 18 residues. J lost 4 bases, V lost 1 base, and 11 bases had no gene match. The germline V gene has CDR1 SGHDT and CDR2 YYEEEE.

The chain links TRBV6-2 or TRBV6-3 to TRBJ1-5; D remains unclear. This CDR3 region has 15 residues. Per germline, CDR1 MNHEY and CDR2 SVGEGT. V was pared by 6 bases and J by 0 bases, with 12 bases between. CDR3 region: CASSPTDTSNQPQHF. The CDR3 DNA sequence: TGTGCCAGCAGCCCAACAGACACTAGCAATCAGCCCCAGCATTTT.

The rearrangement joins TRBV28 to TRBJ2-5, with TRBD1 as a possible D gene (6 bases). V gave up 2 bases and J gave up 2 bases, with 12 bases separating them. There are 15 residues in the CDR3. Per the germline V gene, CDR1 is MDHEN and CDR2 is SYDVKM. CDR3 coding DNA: TGTGCCAGCAGTTTACCAGGGGTTGGGCAAGAGACCCAGTACTTC. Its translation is CASSLPGVGQETQYF.

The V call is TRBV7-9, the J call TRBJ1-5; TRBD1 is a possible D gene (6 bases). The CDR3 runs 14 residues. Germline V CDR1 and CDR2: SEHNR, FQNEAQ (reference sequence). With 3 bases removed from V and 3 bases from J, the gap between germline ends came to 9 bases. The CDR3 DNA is TGTGCCAGCAGCTTGACAGGTGCCAATCAGCCCCAGCATTTT. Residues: CASSLTGANQPQHF.

In DNA, the CDR3 is TGTGCCAGCAGCCAGGGGGCCTACAATGAGCAGTTCTTC. This codes for CASSQGAYNEQFF. This chain joins TRBV6-5 and TRBJ2-1; 7 bases align to TRBD1. The CDR3 sequence is 13 residues long. Trimming cost V 6 bases and J 2 bases; bases outside gene matches: 1. Germline CDR1 MNHEY, CDR2 SVGAGI.

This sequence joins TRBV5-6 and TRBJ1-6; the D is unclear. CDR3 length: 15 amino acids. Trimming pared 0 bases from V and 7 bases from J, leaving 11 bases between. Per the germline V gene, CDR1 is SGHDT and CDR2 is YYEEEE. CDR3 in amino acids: CASSLGELGNSPLHF. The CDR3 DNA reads TGTGCCAGCAGCTTGGGGGAGCTAGGAAATTCACCCCTCCACTTT.

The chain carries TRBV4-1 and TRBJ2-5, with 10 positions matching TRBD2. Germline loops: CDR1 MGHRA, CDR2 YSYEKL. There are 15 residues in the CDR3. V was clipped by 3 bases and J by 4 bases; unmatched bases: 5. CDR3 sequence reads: CASSQASGGGETQYF. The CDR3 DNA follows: TGCGCCAGCAGCCAGGCTAGCGGGGGCGGAGAGACCCAGTACTTC.

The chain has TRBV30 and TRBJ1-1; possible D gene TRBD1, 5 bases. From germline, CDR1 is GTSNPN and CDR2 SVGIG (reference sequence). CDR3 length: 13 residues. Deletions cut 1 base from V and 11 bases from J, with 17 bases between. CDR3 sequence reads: CAWSAGTLSHAFF. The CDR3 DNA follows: TGTGCCTGGAGTGCCGGGACTCTGTCTCACGCTTTCTTT.

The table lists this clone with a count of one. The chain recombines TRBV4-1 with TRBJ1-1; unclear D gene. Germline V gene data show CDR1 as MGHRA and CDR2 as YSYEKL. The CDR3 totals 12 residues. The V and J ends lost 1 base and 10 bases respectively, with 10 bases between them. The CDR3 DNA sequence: TGCGCCAGCAGCCAAGGTTTTCGAGTAGCTTTCTTT. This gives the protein CASSQGFRVAFF.

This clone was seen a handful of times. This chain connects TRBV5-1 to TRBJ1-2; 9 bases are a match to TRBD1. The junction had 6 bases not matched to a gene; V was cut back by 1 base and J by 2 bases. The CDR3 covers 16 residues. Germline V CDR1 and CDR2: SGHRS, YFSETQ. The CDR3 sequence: CASSLSQGALNYGYTF. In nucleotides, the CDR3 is TGCGCCAGCAGCTTGTCACAGGGGGCCCTGAACTATGGCTACACCTTC.

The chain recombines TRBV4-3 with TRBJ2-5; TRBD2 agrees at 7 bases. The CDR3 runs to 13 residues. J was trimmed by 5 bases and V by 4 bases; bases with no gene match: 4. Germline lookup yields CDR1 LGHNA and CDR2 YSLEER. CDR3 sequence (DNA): TGCGCCAGCAGCCGGGACTATAGGGAGACCCAGTACTTC. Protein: CASSRDYRETQYF.